This TCR beta chain is from a study of shared clonotypes between healthy human individuals (dated by TCRdb to the early 2020s). For the study in its entirety: A couple of women and three men aged 18 to 49 years were included in the cohort. Leukapheresis yielded between about 0.94 and 9.5 billion PBMCs per donor. To estimate repertoire size and how much clonotypes are shared between individuals, the study performed deep sequencing of blood TCR repertoires from about five healthy adults. For each donor, CD4 naive and CD4 memory were each given three plates, CD8 naive was given two plates, and CD8 memory was given one plate. To increase sequencing depth and limit assay-specific biases, different laboratories used diverse techniques to prepare libraries and sequence TCR repertoires. Study-level results and caveats: Pairwise subsampling indicated that sequencing depth was expected to affect the degree of clonotype sharing among donors. Higher generation probabilities were observed for clonotypes shared by all four sorted-subset donors than for non-shared clonotypes. Across a few donors, around 5% of naive CD4, around 3.3% of naive CD8, 2.3% of memory CD4, and 0.4% of memory CD8 clonotypes were shared. Rarefaction of sorted-subset datasets indicated incomplete sequencing despite the large sequencing depth. Estimated clonotype richness was generally larger for naive than for memory subsets. The genetic and exposure-history diversity represented was limited by the small number of donors. Sampling was limited to blood, and TCR repertoires in tissue likely differ from TCR repertoires in blood.

Using the deep immunoSEQ assay, multiplex PCR amplified TCR CDR3 regions from genomic DNA. For each cell subset, the extracted genomic DNA was distributed evenly across all wells of several immunoSEQ 96-well plates, and each plate served as one replicate. For sorted subsets, 200 to 250 ng genomic DNA, equal to about 30,000 T cell genomes, was loaded into each replicate PCR. Purified libraries were measured with a Qubit 3.0 fluorometer, size-checked on a Bioanalyzer 2100, and measured again with the KAPA Library Quantification kit. Each immunoSEQ 96-well plate was sequenced on its own single-read 150-cycle Illumina NextSeq 550 flow cell. The original pipeline was this. Because the immunoSEQ output held only junctional sequences and lacked quality scores, the filtering could not match the filtering applied to full-length reads. To assign V/J genes and CDR3, sequences were annotated against IMGT germline references using PyIR, a Python wrapper for IgBLAST v1.9. Any read was removed if the V/J assignment was weak (E-value above 1e-6), the CDR3 was missing, or the read contained stop codons, out-of-frame junctions, or ambiguous translated residues. V3J clonotypes were defined as sequences sharing an identical inferred V gene, J gene, and CDR3 amino acid sequence. Percentage overlap between repertoires was computed as shared unique clonotypes divided by the size of the smaller repertoire. RTK rarefaction, the Chao1 estimator, and Recon v2.1 estimates of unobserved clonotypes were used to assess repertoire richness. Generation probabilities for all TCRbeta clonotypes obtained by the gDNA method from a handful of donors were computed using OLGA. TCRdb retrieved this table from immuneACCESS and kept in-frame rearrangements only. Not all clones are present; in checked studies, unresolved V genes account for under half, and no reason is known for the remainder. V and J calls plus clone size are reproduced from that table; the DNA served to infer D and trimming. The sample table lists some 650,000 clones, roughly 97% of them with a count of one. Around 0.057% of the sample comes from the top ten.

V has 0 bases trimmed and J has 3 bases trimmed; junction bases matching no gene number 14. Measured from the cysteine to the phenylalanine, the CDR3 is 19 residues long. The read is trimmed to its CDR3 DNA, 57 bases read in frame from base 1. CDR1 and CDR2 are drawn from the germline V gene: SGHRS, YFSETQ. Notes on this clone: It lacks a known antigen. One base away there is no much larger clone; base qualities are not given.

The donors were healthy, HIV-negative adults with no recently reported acute infections or vaccinations. All donors were Caucasian adults living in Nashville, Tennessee, USA. CD4+ T cells were enriched by magnetic negative selection, after which naive cells were positively selected on CD45RA and the negative fraction was taken as the memory subset. Blood was collected by leukapheresis, and PBMCs were isolated by Ficoll-Histopaque density gradient centrifugation and then cryopreserved in liquid nitrogen vapor phase. Analytical flow cytometry was used to check the purity and quantity of each magnetically sorted T cell population. Genomic DNA was isolated from each sorted fraction and quantified by UV absorbance on a Nanodrop 2000c.

In this chain, TRBV5-1 is recombined with TRBJ2-7, with 11 bases aligning to TRBD2. Sequencing was carried out using naive CD4+ T cells sorted from blood. The sample's cell subset or site, from its label and the paper: CD45RA+ positively selected. The sequence was obtained from a woman aged 25 to 39 in good health. The nucleotide sequence reads TGCGCCAGCAGCTTGGGCGGTCGAGGCAGACTAGCGGGGCTCTACGAGCAGTACTTC. It is translated as CASSLGGRGRLAGLYEQYF.